This T cell receptor (beta chain) was found in a study of blood T cell repertoires in COVID-19. CDR3 length: 20 amino acids. Trimming removed 6 bases from V and 5 bases from J; junction bases left unmatched: 24. Per the germline V gene, CDR1 is MDHEN and CDR2 is SYDVKM. This clone appeared once. TCRdb's copy holds only in-frame clones and misses some; the assay was immunoSEQ multiplex PCR. The sample has approximately 52,000 clones; over 75% are singletons. The TCR comes from a human donor in a cohort sampled during active COVID-19. This chain joins TRBV28 and TRBJ1-1; 10 positions match TRBD1. Sequencing input: peripheral blood. The CDR3 loop reads CASRKGGDRGPLDSWTEAFF. The CDR3 bases are TGTGCCAGCAGAAAGGGGGGGGACAGGGGCCCTCTTGATTCGTGGACTGAAGCTTTCTTT.